This T cell receptor (beta chain) was captured by sequencing in a study of PD-L1 blockade in urothelial cancer. Overall study: Before enrollment, 0 to 3 chemotherapy regimens had been given to patients. Study-wide findings and caveats: Where pretreatment blood TCR clonality fell below the median, better survival was predicted.

This clone has just one count. Its antigen is not identified. The CDR3 extends over 16 amino acids. Germline loops: CDR1 MGHRA, CDR2 YSYEKL. The V and J ends lost 6 bases and 5 bases, in that order; junction bases with no gene match: 11. Profiled with immunoSEQ multiplex PCR; TCRdb holds only in-frame clones, not every one. The sample holds tens of thousands of clones, 82% seen once. V and J are TRBV4-1 and TRBJ2-1; 9 nucleotides match TRBD2. This sequence was found in a man between 70 and 80 years old with urothelial cancer. The sequences come from PBMCs, collected around atezolizumab (anti-PD-L1) treatment. The CDR3 DNA reads as TGCGCCAGCAGGCCCCTCGGTAAGCGGGGGGACAATGAGCAGTTCTTC. Translated, it gives CASRPLGKRGDNEQFF.